These T cell receptor beta chains were read from a single sample in a study of blood T cell repertoires in COVID-19. Sequenced by immunoSEQ multiplex PCR; TCRdb stores in-frame clones only, minus some. Among roughly 320,000 clones listed, 90% to 95% were seen once. Sequencing used PBMCs or T cells enriched from blood (not recorded which). The source of these receptors is a woman aged 30 to 39 who had been exposed to COVID-19. Each CDR3 is given with its conserved first and last residue. The D gene is left open where the match is weak. The size field is filled for only some rows; it gives once, few, many or a size class.

>TRBJ2-2|.|TRBV27|once
TGTGCCAGCAGTTTATTTTATCGTGGAGGGGGCTTGGGCGGGGAGCTGTTTTTT
CASSLFYRGGGLGGELFF
>TRBJ1-2|TRBD1|TRBV5-4|.
TGTGCCAGCAGCTTGGCCGGGGACAGGGGACCGGGCTACACCTTC
CASSLAGDRGPGYTF
>TRBJ2-1|.|TRBV5-1|.
TGCGCCAGTCTTCCCGATATCCCGGGTCCCTACAATGAGCAGTTCTTC
CASLPDIPGPYNEQFF
>TRBJ2-3|.|TRBV11-3|.
TGTGCCAGCAGCTTAGTCTTCGGGAGCACAGATACGCAGTATTTT
CASSLVFGSTDTQYF
>TRBJ1-1|.|TRBV9|.
TGTGCCAGCAGCGCGGGACAAAGGAACACTGAAGCTTTCTTT
CASSAGQRNTEAFF
>TRBJ2-7|.|TRBV6-5|.
TGTGCCAGCAGACCCGGGGGACCTTCCTACGAGCAGTACTTC
CASRPGGPSYEQYF
>TRBJ1-1|TRBD1|TRBV7-3|.
TGTGCCAGCAGTTTCTCACCATACAGGGGGCGCGACACTGAAGCTTTCTTT
CASSFSPYRGRDTEAFF
>TRBJ1-1|TRBD1|TRBV9|.
TGTGCCAGCAGCAGGACAGGGTTAGACACTGAAGCTTTCTTT
CASSRTGLDTEAFF
>TRBJ2-1|TRBD2|TRBV4-3|once
TGCGCCAGCAGGTCAGCTAGCGGGGGGGCCGGAGCCTACAATGAGCAGTTCTTC
CASRSASGGAGAYNEQFF
>TRBJ1-6|TRBD1|TRBV27|.
TGTGCCAGCACGCGGGACAGTTGGGCTAATTCACCCCTCCACTTT
CASTRDSWANSPLHF
>TRBJ2-2|.|TRBV21-1|once
TGTGCCAGCAGCGTTAGCGGGGGGCCCCCCGGGGAGCTGTTTTTT
CASSVSGGPPGELFF
>TRBJ2-2|.|TRBV7-9|few
TGTGCCAGCAGCTTACCAGGGTGGACCGGGGAGCTGTTTTTT
CASSLPGWTGELFF
>TRBJ2-7|.|TRBV27|few
TGTGCCAGCAGCTGGGGGGTCGCGTACGAGCAGTACTTC
CASSWGVAYEQYF
>TRBJ2-1|TRBD1|TRBV5-1|.
TGCGCCAGCAGCTTCTTGCAGGGGGCGAATAATGAGCAGTTCTTC
CASSFLQGANNEQFF
>TRBJ1-5|TRBD1|TRBV18|.
TGTGCCAGCAAAGGACAGGGGGCAAATCAGCCCCAGCATTTT
CASKGQGANQPQHF
>TRBJ1-2|.|TRBV5-4|few
TGTGCCAGCAGCCCTAGTGGGGAGAACTATGGCTACACCTTC
CASSPSGENYGYTF
>TRBJ2-7|.|TRBV27|.
TGTGCCAGCAAAACCGGGACCGGGAGCTACGAGCAGTACTTC
CASKTGTGSYEQYF
>TRBJ2-7|.|TRBV11-2|once
TGTGCCAGCAGCTTAGCGCGCGAGCAGTACTTC
CASSLAREQYF
>TRBJ1-5|.|TRBV3-1/TRBV3-2|.
TGTGCCAGCAGCCAATTCGATCAGCCCCAGCATTTT
CASSQFDQPQHF
>TRBJ1-4|.|TRBV19|.
TGTGCCAGTGTGGGCCTTTCTGAAAAACTGTTTTTT
CASVGLSEKLFF
>TRBJ1-1|.|TRBV6-4|.
TGTGCCAGCAGTGTTGGAGGGCCCGCTGAAGCTTTCTTT
CASSVGGPAEAFF
>TRBJ1-1|TRBD1|TRBV9|.
TGTGCCAGCAGCGTAGTTCCGGGACAGGGTGAAGCTTTCTTT
CASSVVPGQGEAFF
>TRBJ2-7|.|TRBV7-9|once
TGTGCCAGCAGCCCGCGCCCGGGGGAAGAGCAGTACTTC
CASSPRPGEEQYF
>TRBJ1-4|TRBD1|TRBV6-5|.
TGTGCCATACAGGGGGCAGAAAAACTGTTTTTT
CAIQGAEKLFF
>TRBJ1-1|TRBD1|TRBV2|.
TGTGCCAGCAGGAAACGGGCAGGGGGCTTGAACACTGAAGCTTTCTTT
CASRKRAGGLNTEAFF
>TRBJ1-5|TRBD1|TRBV18|.
TGTGCCAGCTCACTTTCGGACAGGATACAGCCCCAGCATTTT
CASSLSDRIQPQHF
>TRBJ2-1|TRBD2|TRBV7-8|.
TGTGCCAGCAGCACCGGACTAGCGGGGGCATACAATGAGCAGTTCTTC
CASSTGLAGAYNEQFF
>TRBJ1-1|.|TRBV5-4|.
TGTGCCAGCAGCCTCGAGCGGGGGAGTGAAGCTTTCTTT
CASSLERGSEAFF
>TRBJ1-5|.|TRBV2|.
TGTGCCAGCAGGGTACACAATCAGCCCCAGCATTTT
CASRVHNQPQHF
>TRBJ2-7|TRBD1|TRBV7-3|once
TGTGCCAGCAGCACCGGGACAGGGAGCGAGCAGTACTTC
CASSTGTGSEQYF
>TRBJ1-6|.|TRBV27|once
TGTGCCAGCAGTTTACCGCAGGGGAGATCCTATAATTCACCCCTCCACTTT
CASSLPQGRSYNSPLHF
>TRBJ1-1|.|TRBV6-5|.
TGTGCCAGCAGTTACTCGAGCCTCTGGGGGGCTGAAGCTTTCTTT
CASSYSSLWGAEAFF
>TRBJ2-2|.|TRBV6-1|.
TGTGCCAGCAGTGAACCGGTCCAGGGGTACACCGGGGAGCTGTTTTTT
CASSEPVQGYTGELFF
>TRBJ1-5|TRBD1|TRBV6-6|.
TGTGCCAGCAGTCGGCACTTTGGACAGGGCGCTAATCAGCCCCAGCATTTT
CASSRHFGQGANQPQHF
>TRBJ2-7|TRBD1|TRBV2|once
TGTGCCAGCAAACCGGGACAGGGCACCTACGAGCAGTACTTC
CASKPGQGTYEQYF
>TRBJ1-2|.|TRBV2|.
TGTGCCAGCAGTGACTTAGGGGATAATGGCTACACCTTC
CASSDLGDNGYTF
>TRBJ2-4|TRBD2|TRBV19|.
TGTGCCAGTAGTATAAGCCTAGCGGGGGGCCTATTAGCCAAAAACATTCAGTACTTC
CASSISLAGGLLAKNIQYF
>TRBJ2-3|.|TRBV11-2|.
TGTGCCAGCAGCTTAGTCGCAGGGAGCACAGATACGCAGTATTTT
CASSLVAGSTDTQYF
>TRBJ2-5|.|TRBV10-3|once
TGTGCCATCAGTGAGTCTGGGGCAGAGACCCAGTACTTC
CAISESGAETQYF
>TRBJ2-1|TRBD1|TRBV27|.
TGTGCCAGCAGTTCCCTTACCCTGACAGGGACAACCTTCTTC
CASSSLTLTGTTFF
>TRBJ1-4|.|TRBV5-1|.
TGCGCCAGCAGCACGGGGGGGACTAATGAAAAACTGTTTTTT
CASSTGGTNEKLFF
>TRBJ1-2|.|TRBV2|.
TGTGCCAGCAGTCATCGGGACACCCTTAACTATGGCTACACCTTC
CASSHRDTLNYGYTF
>TRBJ2-7|.|TRBV4-1|.
TGCGCCAGCAGCCAAGATGAGGGCACGGGCTACGAGCAGTACTTC
CASSQDEGTGYEQYF
>TRBJ2-7|.|TRBV7-3|.
TGTGCCAGCAGCTTAAGCGGGGGCCCCTACGAGCAGTACTTC
CASSLSGGPYEQYF
>TRBJ1-1|TRBD1|TRBV4-2|.
TGTGCCAGCAGCCCCCGGGACAGGGGGCGAATTGCTGAAGCTTTCTTT
CASSPRDRGRIAEAFF
>TRBJ2-5|.|TRBV4-3|.
TGCGCCAGCAGCCAAGATTGGAGGGGTGAGACCCAGTACTTC
CASSQDWRGETQYF
>TRBJ1-2|TRBD1|TRBV6-5|.
TGTGCCAGGAGTCAGGGGGCCGCACCCTATGGCTACACCTTC
CARSQGAAPYGYTF
>TRBJ2-5|.|TRBV7-7|once
TGTGCCAGCAGCTTAGATATGGCGAGGGAGACCCAGTACTTC
CASSLDMARETQYF
>TRBJ1-2|.|TRBV6-5|.
TGTGCCAGCAAGGACAGAGGGTATGGCTACACCTTC
CASKDRGYGYTF
>TRBJ2-1|.|TRBV6-4|.
TGTGCCAGCAGTGACTCGATAGGGATCCAGGGGGGCTACAATGAGCAGTTCTTC
CASSDSIGIQGGYNEQFF
>TRBJ1-6|.|TRBV7-2|.
TGTGCCAGCAGCCTTCAGCCAGGGTTCAGTTATAATTCACCCCTCCACTTT
CASSLQPGFSYNSPLHF
>TRBJ1-4|TRBD1|TRBV6-6|.
TGTGCCAGCAGCCCAGGGGGAACTAATGAAAAACTGTTTTTT
CASSPGGTNEKLFF
>TRBJ1-4|.|TRBV4-2|few
TGTGCCAGCAGCCCGCAGGCCTTTGCAACTAATGAAAAACTGTTTTTT
CASSPQAFATNEKLFF
>TRBJ2-2|.|TRBV3-1/TRBV3-2|once
TGTGCCAGCAGGATGTTGGGCAGCGGGCTAGTAACCGGGGAGCTGTTTTTT
CASRMLGSGLVTGELFF
>TRBJ1-2|.|TRBV5-1|.
TGCGCCAGCAGCTTGGGACAGCCCAACTATGGCTACACCTTC
CASSLGQPNYGYTF
>TRBJ1-6|.|TRBV7-6|.
TGTGCCAGCAGCTTAGCGTACCGGAGCTCCTATAATTCACCCCTCCACTTT
CASSLAYRSSYNSPLHF